Below, 15 T cell receptor beta chains from the same sample are listed, as sequenced in a study of control samples from healthy donors and cancer patients. Measured with immunoSEQ multiplex PCR; TCRdb has only the in-frame clones, and not every one. The sample has 150,000 to 200,000 clones, 70% to 90% seen once. The sequenced material came from blood. The receptor source for this set is a man under 40 in good health.

V and J are TRBV28 and TRBJ1-4; D is unresolved. CDR3 size: 13 residues. V dropped 3 bases and J dropped 8 bases, with 10 bases sitting between them. Per germline, CDR1 MDHEN and CDR2 SYDVKM. The CDR3 region is CASSLKSSEKLFF. The CDR3 coding sequence is TGTGCCAGCAGTTTGAAGAGCTCCGAAAAACTGTTTTTT.

This clone has at least ten counts. The V and J genes are TRBV2 and TRBJ1-1; 8 bases line up with TRBD1. The CDR3 consists of 15 residues. V shed 6 bases and J 5 bases; nucleotides not matched to a gene: 11. Germline V gives CDR1 SNHLY, CDR2 FYNNEI. The CDR3: CASSGSTGGRTEAFF. CDR3 bases: TGTGCCAGCAGCGGGAGCACAGGGGGTAGAACTGAAGCTTTCTTT.

The V gene is TRBV6-5, the J gene TRBJ1-4, with no clear D. The germline gives CDR1 MNHEY, CDR2 SVGAGI. The CDR3 extends over 14 amino acids. Trimming left V 6 bases short and J 3 bases short, with 11 bases between. The CDR3 here is CASRTSRANEKLFF. CDR3 coding DNA: TGTGCCAGCAGGACGTCCCGGGCTAATGAAAAACTGTTTTTT.

The CDR3, as DNA: TGCGCCAGCAGCGTTGCTGGGGGGGGAAATCAGCCCCAGCATTTT. Protein: CASSVAGGGNQPQHF. The V gene is TRBV5-1, the J gene TRBJ1-5, with D possibly TRBD1 on 5 matching bases. V gave up 4 bases and J gave up 4 bases, with 15 bases separating them. CDR1 is SGHRS and CDR2 is YFSETQ in the germline V gene. The CDR3 is 15 amino acids.

The J gene is TRBJ1-5, the V gene TRBV12-1; the D call of TRBD1 is as the table states it, not checked on the DNA. TRBV12-1 is reported as a pseudogene. The CDR3 covers 14 residues. The CDR3 DNA is TGTGCCAGCAGTCTTACAGTTAGCAATCAGCCCCAGCATTTT. This gives the protein CASSLTVSNQPQHF.

The gene calls are TRBV4-1 and TRBJ1-1, with D tentatively TRBD1 (6 bases). V was cut by 1 base and J by 11 bases, with 14 bases left in between. The CDR3 covers 13 residues. The germline V gene has CDR1 MGHRA and CDR2 YSYEKL. DNA for the CDR3: TGCGCCAGCAGCCAAGGTGGGGGCGAGGACGCTTTCTTT. Translation gives CASSQGGGEDAFF.

V is TRBV19 and J is TRBJ1-4; TRBD1 is a possible D gene (5 bases). The germline CDR1 and CDR2 sequences are LNHDA and SQIVND (reference sequence). V lost 3 bases to trimming and J lost 3 bases, with 14 bases between them. This CDR3 region has 16 residues. In DNA form, the CDR3 reads TGTGCCAGTAGTATTGGAGGGACGGGTGCTAATGAAAAACTGTTTTTT. As protein: CASSIGGTGANEKLFF.

J is TRBJ1-5 and V is TRBV18; 10 bases are a match to TRBD1. The germline gives CDR1 KGHSH, CDR2 LQKENI. The V gene end was trimmed by 3 bases and the J gene end by 1 base; junction bases not matched to a gene: 12. There are 19 residues in the CDR3. The CDR3 nucleotides are TGTGCCAGCTCACCGAGTGGGACAGGGGCCGCAACCAGCAATCAGCCCCAGCATTTT. Its protein product is CASSPSGTGAATSNQPQHF. The entire variable domain, with the rest obtained from reference TRBV18 and TRBJ1-5, is as follows: NAGVMQNPRHLVRRRGQEARLRCSPMKGHSHVYWYRQLPEEGLKFMVYLQKENIIDESGMPKERFSAEFPKEGPSILRIQQVVRGDSAAYFCASSPSGTGAATSNQPQHFGDGTRLSIL.

The chain couples TRBV11-2 to TRBJ1-4, with a weak D call TRBD1 (5 bases). The CDR3 spans 12 residues. The V and J ends lost 5 bases and 8 bases respectively, with 9 bases between them. In germline, CDR1 is SGHAT, CDR2 FQNNGV. CDR3 in DNA: TGTGCCAGCAGCCCGTCAGGGGAAAAACTGTTTTTT. It is translated as CASSPSGEKLFF.

V and J are TRBV27 and TRBJ2-1; 7 bases fit TRBD2. This CDR3 contains 16 residues. J lost 3 bases, V lost 3 bases, and 8 bases had no gene match. The germline V gene encodes CDR1 MNHEY and CDR2 SMNVEV (reference sequence). The DNA for the CDR3 is TGTGCCAGCAGTTTTACTAGGGCTAGCGGCTACAATGAGCAGTTCTTC. It codes for CASSFTRASGYNEQFF.

CDR3 sequence (DNA): TGTGCCAGCAGCTCGGTGGAACAAGAGACCCAGTACTTC. Its protein is CASSSVEQETQYF. V and J are TRBV7-2 and TRBJ2-5; unclear D gene. The germline V gene encodes CDR1 SGHTA and CDR2 FQGNSA. Trimming took off 4 bases at V and 2 bases at J, with 8 bases between the two ends. This CDR3 region has 13 residues.

The chain uses TRBV28 and TRBJ1-4; D perhaps matches TRBD1 (6 bases). CDR1 is MDHEN and CDR2 is SYDVKM in the germline V gene. The V gene lost 2 bases and the J gene lost 8 bases, with 21 bases spanning the gap. The CDR3 loop spans 17 amino acids. Written as DNA, the CDR3 is TGTGCCAGCAGTTTACCCCCGGCAGGGGCCGGGGGGGAAAAACTGTTTTTT. Amino acids: CASSLPPAGAGGEKLFF.

This chain joins TRBV5-1 and TRBJ2-3; D is unresolved. This CDR3 region has 14 residues. Germline V gives CDR1 SGHRS, CDR2 YFSETQ. The CDR3, as DNA: TGCGCTACCACCTTGGGGTCTAGCACAGATACGCAGTATTTT. It yields the protein CATTLGSSTDTQYF.

The rearrangement joins TRBV6-5 to TRBJ1-2; no clear D gene. Germline CDR1 MNHEY, CDR2 SVGAGI. V gave up 2 bases and J gave up 8 bases, with 15 bases separating them. The CDR3 has 14 residues. This chain's CDR3 is CASSYVSTVEGYTF. The CDR3 DNA reads as TGTGCCAGCAGTTACGTGTCTACTGTCGAGGGCTACACCTTC.

The rearrangement uses TRBV7-2 and TRBJ1-1; 9 bases match TRBD1. CDR3 length equals 16 residues. The J segment lost 3 bases and the V segment lost 1 base, leaving 6 bases of the junction unmatched. Looked up from germline, CDR1 is SGHTA and CDR2 is FQGNSA. The CDR3 nucleotides are TGTGCCAGCAGCTTAGTAGGACAGGGGATGTACACTGAAGCTTTCTTT. Protein: CASSLVGQGMYTEAFF.